Listed below are T cell receptor beta chains from one sample, sequenced in a study of shared clonotypes between healthy human individuals. Method: immunoSEQ multiplex PCR; TCRdb's copy keeps in-frame clones and lacks some. The table shows approximately 700,000 clones, with around three quarters occurring only once. What was sequenced was memory CD4+ T cells sorted from blood. These receptors were taken from a woman in her twenties or thirties in good health. CDR3s include the opening cysteine and the closing phenylalanine or tryptophan. A D gene is named only where the DNA matches it firmly. Where a row states a size, it is once, few, many or the class of an expanded clone; other rows omit it.

D gene	J gene	clone size	V gene	CDR3 DNA	CDR3 protein
TRBD1	TRBJ1-2	NA	TRBV12-5	TGTGCTAGTGGTTTGGGCATACAGGGGGCAGGTGGCTACACCTTC	CASGLGIQGAGGYTF
NA	TRBJ2-5	NA	TRBV6-1	TGTGCCAGCACAGGCGGCTGGTTGGGAGAGACCCAGTACTTC	CASTGGWLGETQYF
TRBD2	TRBJ2-1	NA	TRBV11-2	TGTGCCAGCAGCCCCAGTTTTGGCGGGAGCCAGTTCTTC	CASSPSFGGSQFF
NA	TRBJ2-7	once	TRBV6-5	TGTGCCAGCAGTACCCCCGGAAGCCACGAGCAGTACTTC	CASSTPGSHEQYF
TRBD2	TRBJ2-1	NA	TRBV2	TGTGCCAGCAGTGGACTAGCGGGAGTTGGGGATGAGCAGTTCTTC	CASSGLAGVGDEQFF
NA	TRBJ1-4	NA	TRBV5-4	TGTGCCAGCAGCCACGGGACAAGGAATGAAAAACTGTTTTTT	CASSHGTRNEKLFF
NA	TRBJ2-3	NA	TRBV27	TGTGCCAGCAGTTTTAGGCCGATACACACAGATACGCAGTATTTT	CASSFRPIHTDTQYF
NA	TRBJ2-7	NA	TRBV7-9	TGTGCCAGCAGCTATGGAGGACAGACCTACGAGCAGTACTTC	CASSYGGQTYEQYF
NA	TRBJ1-1	NA	TRBV2	TGTGCCAGCAGGAAAAGGGGAGACACTGAAGCTTTCTTT	CASRKRGDTEAFF
TRBD1	TRBJ2-7	NA	TRBV18	TGTGCCAGCTCACTTGACAGGGGGGACTACGAGCAGTACTTC	CASSLDRGDYEQYF
NA	TRBJ1-2	NA	TRBV2	TGTGCCAGCAGTGGAGTCCGGGGCTACACCTTC	CASSGVRGYTF
TRBD1	TRBJ1-2	NA	TRBV11-1	TGTGCCAGCAGCTTAACCCGGACAGGGGTCGGCTACACCTTC	CASSLTRTGVGYTF
TRBD2	TRBJ2-5	NA	TRBV5-1	TGCGCCAGCAATTCAAAAGCGGGAGGATACCAAGAGACCCAGTACTTC	CASNSKAGGYQETQYF
TRBD2	TRBJ2-1	NA	TRBV11-1	TGTGCCAGCAGCTTAGCGGGAGGGCCTGTGAATGAGCAGTTCTTC	CASSLAGGPVNEQFF
TRBD2	TRBJ2-3	NA	TRBV7-9	TGTGCCAGCAGCTTACCGGGACTAGCGGGTTATAGCACAGATACGCAGTATTTT	CASSLPGLAGYSTDTQYF
TRBD1	TRBJ1-1	few	TRBV28	TGTGCCAGCAGTTCCACAGGGGTGAAAGCTTTCTTT	CASSSTGVKAFF
TRBD2	TRBJ2-3	NA	TRBV5-6	TGTGCCAGCAGCCTGATCGTAGCGGGAGGTACAGATACGCAGTATTTT	CASSLIVAGGTDTQYF
TRBD2	TRBJ2-1	NA	TRBV5-1	TGCGCCAGCAGCTTGGGTGCTAGCGGCACAGACAAGCAGTTCTTC	CASSLGASGTDKQFF
TRBD1	TRBJ1-1	NA	TRBV19	TGTGCCAGTAGTATAGGGCCGGGGACAGGGGCCACTGAAGCTTTCTTT	CASSIGPGTGATEAFF
NA	TRBJ1-4	NA	TRBV18	TGTGCCAGCTCCCCTGGACTCTCAACTAATGAAAAACTGTTTTTT	CASSPGLSTNEKLFF
NA	TRBJ2-2	NA	TRBV19	TGTGCCAGTAGTATAGGTCCAGGGCAAACCGGGGAGCTGTTTTTT	CASSIGPGQTGELFF
NA	TRBJ1-5	few	TRBV7-2	TGTGCCACCTCCTCACAGCGGGATCAGCCCCAGCATTTT	CATSSQRDQPQHF
NA	TRBJ2-5	NA	TRBV19	TGTGCCACTAAGACAGGGAGGTTTGAGACCCAGTACTTC	CATKTGRFETQYF
TRBD1	TRBJ2-7	few	TRBV10-2	TGCGCCAGCAGTGCGACAGGGAGCTCCTACGAGCAGTACTTC	CASSATGSSYEQYF
NA	TRBJ1-5	NA	TRBV28	TGTGCCAGCGGGGATCAGGGCTATCAGCCCCAGCATTTT	CASGDQGYQPQHF
NA	TRBJ1-5	NA	TRBV2	TGTGCCACAGGCCGGGATCGCAATCAGCCCCAGCATTTT	CATGRDRNQPQHF
TRBD1	TRBJ2-7	NA	TRBV25-1	TGTGCCAGCAGTCCCCAGGGACAGTCGGTCCACGAGCAGTACTTC	CASSPQGQSVHEQYF
NA	TRBJ1-2	NA	TRBV7-2	TGTGCCAGCAGTTTTGATGAGGGACGGCCCTATGGCTACACCTTC	CASSFDEGRPYGYTF
NA	TRBJ1-1	once	TRBV27	TGTGCCAGCAGTTTAAGAGGGGCCGATGAAGCTTTCTTT	CASSLRGADEAFF
NA	TRBJ2-2	NA	TRBV6-1	TGTGCCACTCGTCATGAGGCGAACACCGGGGAGCTGTTTTTT	CATRHEANTGELFF